Presented here are 12 T cell receptor beta chains from one specimen sequenced in a study of T-cell memory formation after mild COVID-19. MiXCR was run by TCRdb on the 5' RACE reads, yielding one entry per CDR3 protein. The sample has 350,000 to 500,000 distinct CDR3 sequences; under 25% are singletons. Specimen: PBMCs or a T cell subset sorted from them (not recorded which). Source of these receptors: an adult woman who had mild COVID-19 (a few samples of this study predate the infection). Cell type and time point are not known.

This chain connects TRBV20-1 to TRBJ1-5; possibly TRBD1 for D (6 bases). V dropped 4 bases and J dropped 7 bases, with 20 bases sitting between them. The CDR3 contains 15 residues. Germline lookup yields CDR1 DFQATT and CDR2 SNEGSKA (reference sequence). The CDR3 DNA is TGCAGTGCTACTACCCAGGGGCTGTTCGGACAGCCCCAGCATTTT. It yields the protein CSATTQGLFGQPQHF.

The chain carries TRBV11-2 and TRBJ2-5; D gene ambiguous. CDR3 length: 14 residues. Germline V gene lookup returns CDR1 SGHAT and CDR2 FQNNGV. V lost 4 bases and J lost 3, with 12 bases in between. The CDR3 region is CASSYQDGKETQYF. The CDR3, as DNA: TGTGCCAGCAGCTATCAGGACGGAAAAGAGACCCAGTACTTC.

The chain uses TRBV6-5 and TRBJ2-7, with TRBD2 as a possible D gene (6 bases). CDR3 size: 13 residues. Trimming stripped 3 bases from V and 7 bases from J, with 13 bases between. Germline values: CDR1 MNHEY, CDR2 SVGAGI. The CDR3 DNA is TGTGCCAGCAGTTATCCGGGAGCACGGGAGCAGTACTTC. The encoded protein is CASSYPGAREQYF.

The V gene is TRBV14, the J gene TRBJ2-7, with TRBD2 matching over 7 bases. The CDR3 sequence is 13 residues long. Per the germline V gene, CDR1 is SGHDN and CDR2 is FVKESK. The V segment lost 5 bases and the J segment 1 base; nucleotides outside the gene matches: 2. The CDR3 here is CASSGEGSYEQYF. CDR3 DNA: TGTGCCAGCAGCGGGGAGGGATCCTACGAGCAGTACTTC.

This rearrangement joins TRBV6-5 to TRBJ1-4; the D is unclear. The ends were cut back, 4 bases at V and 4 bases at J, with 19 bases in the middle. The CDR3 runs 17 residues. Germline V gene lookup returns CDR1 MNHEY and CDR2 SVGAGI. This CDR3 is CASSLAPVGTNNEKLFF. The CDR3 DNA sequence: TGTGCCAGCAGTTTGGCCCCCGTGGGAACCAATAATGAAAAACTGTTTTTT.

This clonotype was counted between two and nine times. The chain uses TRBV7-8 and TRBJ2-7; the D gene is possibly TRBD1 (6 bases). V dropped 5 bases and J dropped 3 bases, with 14 bases sitting between them. The CDR3 is 14 residues long. Looked up from germline, CDR1 is SGHVS and CDR2 is FQNEAQ. The DNA for the CDR3 is TGTGCCAGCAGCCCGGATACAGGGAGCTACGAGCAGTACTTC. Translated, it gives CASSPDTGSYEQYF. The full variable domain, with the rest looked up from reference TRBV7-8 and TRBJ2-7, is GAGVSQSPRYKVAKRGQDVALRCDPISGHVSLFWYQQALGQGPEFLTYFQNEAQLDKSGLPSDRFFAERPEGSVSTLKIQRTQQEDSAVYLCASSPDTGSYEQYFGPGTRLTVT.

The CDR3 here is CASTTLAGGYYGYTF. The CDR3 DNA follows: TGCGCCAGCACTACGCTTGCGGGCGGATACTATGGCTACACCTTC. The chain has TRBV5-1 and TRBJ1-2; D ambiguous. The CDR3 loop spans 15 amino acids. Looked up from germline, CDR1 is SGHRS and CDR2 is YFSETQ. The ends were cut back, 6 bases at V and 3 bases at J, with 18 bases in the middle. Full variable domain (remainder filled in from reference TRBV5-1 and TRBJ1-2): KAGVTQTPRYLIKTRGQQVTLSCSPISGHRSVSWYQQTPGQGLQFLFEYFSETQRNKGNFPGRFSGRQFSNSRSEMNVSTLELGDSALYLCASTTLAGGYYGYTFGSGTRLTVV.

This clonotype was detected only once. V is TRBV3-1 and J is TRBJ2-7; the match to TRBD2 covers 8 bases. V dropped 1 base and J dropped 3; count of bases not matched to a gene: 2. CDR1 is LGHDT and CDR2 is YNNKEL in the germline V gene (reference sequence). The CDR3 contains 14 residues. CDR3 nucleotide sequence: TGTGCCAGCAGCCAAGCGGGACTAGTCTACGAGCAGTACTTC. This encodes CASSQAGLVYEQYF.

The chain joins TRBV7-8 to TRBJ1-4; D gene uncertain. The length of the CDR3 is 16 residues. The germline V gene encodes CDR1 SGHVS and CDR2 FQNEAQ. Trimming left V 4 bases short and J 8 bases short, with 20 bases between. CDR3 region: CASSSGGVRDREKLFF. The CDR3 DNA sequence: TGTGCCAGCAGCTCCGGCGGGGTTAGAGATAGGGAAAAACTGTTTTTT.

This clonotype was seen more than once but under ten times. The chain employs TRBV6-5 and TRBJ1-1, with D possibly TRBD1 on 5 matching bases. Germline assignment: CDR1 MNHEY and CDR2 SVGAGI. This CDR3 spans 15 amino acids. V lost 5 bases to trimming and J lost 2 bases, with 15 bases between them. The chain's CDR3 is CASSPHLGVNTEAFF. Here the CDR3 DNA reads TGTGCCAGCAGTCCCCATTTAGGGGTCAACACTGAAGCTTTCTTT.

The chain links TRBV6-5 to TRBJ1-2; 11 bases are a match to TRBD1. The V segment lost 6 bases and the J segment 6 bases; nucleotides outside the gene matches: 3. The CDR3 contains 13 residues. Germline CDR1 MNHEY, CDR2 SVGAGI. The CDR3, as DNA: TGTGCCAGCAGGTGGACAGGGGGCGATGGCTACACCTTC. As protein: CASRWTGGDGYTF.

The genes are TRBV3-1 and TRBJ2-7, with 12 positions matching TRBD2. The CDR3 totals 17 residues. CDR1 is LGHDT and CDR2 is YNNKEL in the germline V gene (reference sequence). J lost 4 bases, V lost 3 bases, and 10 bases had no gene match. CDR3 bases: TGTGCCAGCAGCCATACTACGGGACTAGCGGGTGGTTACGAGCAGTACTTC. This gives the protein CASSHTTGLAGGYEQYF.